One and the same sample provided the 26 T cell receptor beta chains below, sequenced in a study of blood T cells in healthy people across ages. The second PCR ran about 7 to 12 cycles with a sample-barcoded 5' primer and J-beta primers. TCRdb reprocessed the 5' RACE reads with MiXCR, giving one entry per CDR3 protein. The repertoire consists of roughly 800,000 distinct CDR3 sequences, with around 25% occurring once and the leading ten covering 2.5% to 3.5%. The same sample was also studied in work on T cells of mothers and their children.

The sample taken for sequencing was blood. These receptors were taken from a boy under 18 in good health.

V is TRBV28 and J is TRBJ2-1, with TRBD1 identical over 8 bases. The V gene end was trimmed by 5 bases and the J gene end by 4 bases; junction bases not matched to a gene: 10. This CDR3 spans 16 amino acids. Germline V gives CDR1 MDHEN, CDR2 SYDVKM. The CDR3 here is CASSPKGRGLYNEQFF. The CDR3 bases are TGTGCCAGCAGTCCAAAGGGCAGGGGGCTTTACAATGAGCAGTTCTTC.

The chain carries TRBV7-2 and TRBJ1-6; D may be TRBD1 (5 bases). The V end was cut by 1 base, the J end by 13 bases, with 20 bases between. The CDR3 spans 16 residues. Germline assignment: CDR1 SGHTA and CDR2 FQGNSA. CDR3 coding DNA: TGTGCCAGCAGCTTAGGGGGCGGTTTGAGGGATCCGCCCCTCCACTTT. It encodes CASSLGGGLRDPPLHF.

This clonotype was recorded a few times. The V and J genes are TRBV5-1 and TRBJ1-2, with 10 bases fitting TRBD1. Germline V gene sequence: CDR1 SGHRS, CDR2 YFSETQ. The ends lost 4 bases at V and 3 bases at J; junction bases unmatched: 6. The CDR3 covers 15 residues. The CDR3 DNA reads TGCGCCAGCAGCGTCCAGGGACAGGGGCACTATGGCTACACCTTC. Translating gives CASSVQGQGHYGYTF.

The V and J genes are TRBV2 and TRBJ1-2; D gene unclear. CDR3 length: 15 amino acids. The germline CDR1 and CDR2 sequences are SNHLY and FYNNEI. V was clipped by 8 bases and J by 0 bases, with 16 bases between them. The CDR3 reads CASALRGWSNYGYTF. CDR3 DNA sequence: TGTGCCAGCGCCTTACGCGGGTGGTCTAACTATGGCTACACCTTC.

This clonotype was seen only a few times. CDR3 nucleotide sequence: TGTGCCAGCAGCCGTACCACCCACAGGGGGTCCTCCTACGAGCAGTACTTC. Translation gives CASSRTTHRGSSYEQYF. The rearrangement uses TRBV13 and TRBJ2-7; 8 nucleotides line up with TRBD1. Germline values: CDR1 PRHDT, CDR2 FYEKMQ (reference sequence). The V segment lost 5 bases and the J segment 0 bases; nucleotides outside the gene matches: 12. The CDR3 is 17 residues long.

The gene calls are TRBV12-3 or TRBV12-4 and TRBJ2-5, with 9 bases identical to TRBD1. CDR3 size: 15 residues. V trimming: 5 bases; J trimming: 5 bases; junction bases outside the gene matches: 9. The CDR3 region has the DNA TGTGCCAGCAGTCCCGGACAGGGGATTGGGGAGACCCAGTACTTC. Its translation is CASSPGQGIGETQYF.

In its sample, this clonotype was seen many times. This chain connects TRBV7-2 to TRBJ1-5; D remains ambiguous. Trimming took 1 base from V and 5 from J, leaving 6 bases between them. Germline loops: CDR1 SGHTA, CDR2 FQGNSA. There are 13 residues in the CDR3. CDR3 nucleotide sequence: TGTGCCAGCAGCTTAGACTCGGATCAGCCCCAGCATTTT. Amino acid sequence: CASSLDSDQPQHF.

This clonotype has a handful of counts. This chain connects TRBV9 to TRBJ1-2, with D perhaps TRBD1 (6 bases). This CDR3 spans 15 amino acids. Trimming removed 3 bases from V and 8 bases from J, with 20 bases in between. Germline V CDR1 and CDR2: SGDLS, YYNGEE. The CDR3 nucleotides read TGTGCCAGCAGCGCCACCGGCACAGGGTCCCTGGGCTACACCTTC. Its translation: CASSATGTGSLGYTF.

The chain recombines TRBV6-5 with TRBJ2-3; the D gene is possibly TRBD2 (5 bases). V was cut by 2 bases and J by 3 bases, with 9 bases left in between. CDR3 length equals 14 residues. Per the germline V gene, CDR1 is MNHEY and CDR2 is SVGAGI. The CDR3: CASSYLRDTDTQYF. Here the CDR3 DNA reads TGTGCCAGCAGTTACCTGAGGGATACAGATACGCAGTATTTT.

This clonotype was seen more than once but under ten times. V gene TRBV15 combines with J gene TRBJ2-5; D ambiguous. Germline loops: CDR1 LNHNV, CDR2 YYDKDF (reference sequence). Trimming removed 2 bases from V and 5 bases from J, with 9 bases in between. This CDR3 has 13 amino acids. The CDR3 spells CATSRRYGETQYF. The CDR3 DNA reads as TGTGCCACCAGCAGACGCTATGGGGAGACCCAGTACTTC.

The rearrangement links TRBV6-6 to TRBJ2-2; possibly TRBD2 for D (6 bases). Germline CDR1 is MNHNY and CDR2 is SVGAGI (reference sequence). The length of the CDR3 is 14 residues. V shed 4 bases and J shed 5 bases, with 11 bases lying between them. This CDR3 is CASSSPEGTGELFF. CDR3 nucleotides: TGTGCCAGCAGTTCCCCGGAGGGGACCGGGGAGCTGTTTTTT.

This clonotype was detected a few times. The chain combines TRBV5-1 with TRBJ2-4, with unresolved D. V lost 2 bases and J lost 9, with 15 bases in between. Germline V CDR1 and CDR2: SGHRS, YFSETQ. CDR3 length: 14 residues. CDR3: CASSFDVGYGIQYF. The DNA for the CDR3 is TGCGCCAGCAGCTTCGACGTAGGGTACGGCATTCAGTACTTC.

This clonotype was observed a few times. Written as DNA, the CDR3 is TGTGCCGGGGCCGGGACTAGCGGGGAAAACACCGGGGAGCTGTTTTTT. This encodes CAGAGTSGENTGELFF. This chain joins TRBV7-6 and TRBJ2-2; 13 positions agree with TRBD2. Trimming at V came to 11 bases and at J to 2 bases, leaving 8 bases not matched to a gene. Germline V gives CDR1 SGHVS, CDR2 FNYEAQ. The CDR3 has 16 amino acids.

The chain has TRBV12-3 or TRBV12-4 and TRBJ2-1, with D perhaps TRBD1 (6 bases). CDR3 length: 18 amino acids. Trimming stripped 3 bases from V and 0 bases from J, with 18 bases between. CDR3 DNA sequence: TGTGCCAGCAGTTTCCATGTCAGGGGCCAATTCTCCTACAATGAGCAGTTCTTC. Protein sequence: CASSFHVRGQFSYNEQFF.

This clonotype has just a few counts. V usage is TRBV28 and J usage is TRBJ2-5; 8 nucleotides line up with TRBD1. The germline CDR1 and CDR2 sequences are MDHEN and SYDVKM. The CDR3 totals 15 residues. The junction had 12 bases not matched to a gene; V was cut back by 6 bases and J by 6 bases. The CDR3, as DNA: TGTGCCAGCAGCCCATTGGACAGGGACATAAAGACCCAGTACTTC. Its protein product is CASSPLDRDIKTQYF.

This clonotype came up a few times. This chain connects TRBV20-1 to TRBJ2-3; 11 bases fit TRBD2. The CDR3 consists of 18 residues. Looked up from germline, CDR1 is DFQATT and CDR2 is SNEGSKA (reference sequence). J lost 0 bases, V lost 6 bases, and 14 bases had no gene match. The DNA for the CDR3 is TGCAGTGCCACGATTCCTAGCGGGGGGACTCTGAGCACAGATACGCAGTATTTT. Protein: CSATIPSGGTLSTDTQYF.

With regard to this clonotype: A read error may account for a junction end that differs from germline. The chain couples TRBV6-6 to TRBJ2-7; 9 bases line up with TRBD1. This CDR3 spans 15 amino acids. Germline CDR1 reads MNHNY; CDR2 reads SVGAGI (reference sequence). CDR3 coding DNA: TGTGCCACCAGTAGTAGGGACAGGGCCTCCTACGAGCAGTACTTC. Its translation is CATSSRDRASYEQYF.

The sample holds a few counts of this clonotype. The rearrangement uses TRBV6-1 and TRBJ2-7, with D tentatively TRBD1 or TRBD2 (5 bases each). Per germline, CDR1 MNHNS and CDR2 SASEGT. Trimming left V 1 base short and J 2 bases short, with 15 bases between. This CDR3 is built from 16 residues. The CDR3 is CASSEVEGTVTYEQYF. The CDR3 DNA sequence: TGTGCCAGCAGTGAAGTCGAGGGGACGGTAACCTACGAGCAGTACTTC.

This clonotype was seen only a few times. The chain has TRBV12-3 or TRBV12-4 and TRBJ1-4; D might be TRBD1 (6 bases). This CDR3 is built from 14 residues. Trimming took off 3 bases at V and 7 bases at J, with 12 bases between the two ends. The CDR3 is CASSFGGASEKLFF. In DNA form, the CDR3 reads TGTGCCAGCAGTTTCGGGGGCGCAAGTGAAAAACTGTTTTTT.

The CDR3: CASSEEGHQETQYF. The CDR3 DNA follows: TGTGCCAGCAGTGAAGAGGGACACCAAGAGACCCAGTACTTC. J is TRBJ2-5 and V is TRBV2; D is possibly TRBD1 or TRBD2 (5 bases each). This CDR3 is 14 amino acids long. From germline, CDR1 is SNHLY and CDR2 FYNNEI. Deletions cut 1 base from V and 0 bases from J, with 6 bases between.

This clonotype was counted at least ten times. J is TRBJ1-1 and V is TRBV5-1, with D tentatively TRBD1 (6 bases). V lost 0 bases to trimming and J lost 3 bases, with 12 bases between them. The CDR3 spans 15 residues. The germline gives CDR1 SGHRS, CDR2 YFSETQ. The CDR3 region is CASSLGTVSDTEAFF. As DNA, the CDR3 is TGCGCCAGCAGCTTGGGGACAGTTAGCGACACTGAAGCTTTCTTT.

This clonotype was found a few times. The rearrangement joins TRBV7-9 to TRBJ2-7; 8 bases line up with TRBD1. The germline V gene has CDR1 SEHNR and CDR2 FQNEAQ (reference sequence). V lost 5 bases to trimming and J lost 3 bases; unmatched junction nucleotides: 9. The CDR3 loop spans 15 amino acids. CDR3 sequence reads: CASSEIGTGVYEQYF. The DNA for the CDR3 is TGTGCCAGCAGCGAAATCGGGACAGGAGTCTACGAGCAGTACTTC.

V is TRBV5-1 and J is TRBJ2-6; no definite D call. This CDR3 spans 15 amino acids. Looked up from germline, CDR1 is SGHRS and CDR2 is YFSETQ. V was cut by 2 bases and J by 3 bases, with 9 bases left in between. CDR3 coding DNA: TGCGCCAGCAGCTTTGACACCAATGGGGCCAACGTCCTGACTTTC. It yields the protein CASSFDTNGANVLTF.

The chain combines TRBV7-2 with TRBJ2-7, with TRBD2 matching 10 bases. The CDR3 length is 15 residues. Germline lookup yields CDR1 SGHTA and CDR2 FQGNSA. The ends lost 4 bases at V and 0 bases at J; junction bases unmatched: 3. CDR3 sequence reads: CASSSSSGGSYEQYF. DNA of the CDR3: TGTGCCAGCAGCTCCTCTAGCGGGGGCTCCTACGAGCAGTACTTC.

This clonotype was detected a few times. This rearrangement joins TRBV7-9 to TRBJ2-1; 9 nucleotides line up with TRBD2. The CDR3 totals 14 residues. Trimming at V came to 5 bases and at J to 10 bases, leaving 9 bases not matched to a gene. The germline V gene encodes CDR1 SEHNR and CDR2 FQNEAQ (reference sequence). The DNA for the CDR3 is TGTGCCAGCAGCCCATCCTCGAGCGGGGGGGAGCAGTTCTTC. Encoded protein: CASSPSSSGGEQFF.

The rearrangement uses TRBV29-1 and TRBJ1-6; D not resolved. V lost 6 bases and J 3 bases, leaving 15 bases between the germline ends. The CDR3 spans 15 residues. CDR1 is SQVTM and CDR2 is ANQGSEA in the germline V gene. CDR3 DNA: TGCAGCGTCCGATTCCAGGAGATCTATAATTCACCCCTCCACTTT. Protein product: CSVRFQEIYNSPLHF.